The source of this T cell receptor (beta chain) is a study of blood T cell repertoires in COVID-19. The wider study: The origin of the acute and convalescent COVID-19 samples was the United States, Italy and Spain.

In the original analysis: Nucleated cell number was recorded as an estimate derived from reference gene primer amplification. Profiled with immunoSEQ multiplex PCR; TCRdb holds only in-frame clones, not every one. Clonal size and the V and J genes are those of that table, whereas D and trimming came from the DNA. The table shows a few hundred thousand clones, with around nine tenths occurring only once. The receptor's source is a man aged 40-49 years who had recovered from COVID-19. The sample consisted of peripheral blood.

The CDR3 is CASSQDVGGTTQYF. The CDR3, as DNA: TGCGCCAGCAGCCAAGATGTGGGGGGGACCACTCAATATTTT. The V and J genes are TRBV4-1 and TRBJ2-3; TRBD2 aligns across 7 bases. Trimming cost V 0 bases and J 15 bases; bases outside gene matches: 12. Germline V gives CDR1 MGHRA, CDR2 YSYEKL. The CDR3 spans 14 residues.